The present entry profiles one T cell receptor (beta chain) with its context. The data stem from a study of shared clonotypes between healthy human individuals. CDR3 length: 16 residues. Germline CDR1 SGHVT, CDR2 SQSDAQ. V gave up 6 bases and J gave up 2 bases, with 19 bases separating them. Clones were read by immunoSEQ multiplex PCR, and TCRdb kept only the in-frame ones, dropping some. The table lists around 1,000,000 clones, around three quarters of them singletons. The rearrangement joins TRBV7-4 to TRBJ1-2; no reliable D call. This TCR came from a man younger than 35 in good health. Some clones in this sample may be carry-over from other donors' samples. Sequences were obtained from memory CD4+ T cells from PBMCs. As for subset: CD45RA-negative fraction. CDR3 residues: CASRQSPGPINYGYTF. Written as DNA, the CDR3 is TGTGCCAGCAGACAATCCCCGGGCCCGATAAACTATGGCTACACCTTC.